The rows below give T cell receptor beta chains drawn from one sample of a study of T cell changes during pregnancy in multiple sclerosis. Some clones are missing from TCRdb's copy, which holds only in-frame ones; the method was immunoSEQ multiplex PCR. Among about 110,000 clones listed, around 93% were seen once. Sequencing used peripheral blood, obtained after pregnancy. The receptors stem from a female donor with multiple sclerosis, enrolled in a pregnancy study. CDR3s include the opening cysteine and the closing phenylalanine or tryptophan. D genes are given only for firm matches. Expanded clones get a size class; other rows say once, few or many, or leave the size out.

TRBJ1-2 | . | . | TRBV10-3 | TGTGCCATCAGTGAGTCGACAGGCAACTATGGCTACACCTTC | CAISESTGNYGYTF
TRBJ2-7 | TRBD2 | . | TRBV30 | TGTGCCTGGAGTGTATCGGGAGGATCCTACGAGCAGTACTTC | CAWSVSGGSYEQYF
TRBJ2-1 | . | . | TRBV21-1 | TGTGCCACCCTAACCCGGGACATTAAAGATGAGCAGTTCTTC | CATLTRDIKDEQFF
TRBJ1-2 | . | . | TRBV5-1 | TGCGCCAGCAGCTCGTATTCTGGGAGGGACACCTTC | CASSSYSGRDTF
TRBJ2-7 | . | . | TRBV2 | TGTGCCAGCAGTGAACTCCAGGGCCCCTTAGGGGAGCAGTACTTC | CASSELQGPLGEQYF
TRBJ2-3 | . | . | TRBV7-2 | TGTGCCAGCAGCTTTACCAGCGGAAGCACAGATACGCAGTATTTT | CASSFTSGSTDTQYF
TRBJ2-1 | TRBD2 | few | TRBV7-6 | TGTGCCAGCAGCCTTGGACTAGTCGGGGTCAATGAGCAGTTCTTC | CASSLGLVGVNEQFF
TRBJ2-3 | . | . | TRBV21-1 | TGTGCCAGCAGCCCCGCCCAGGATACGCAGTATTTT | CASSPAQDTQYF
TRBJ1-5 | . | . | TRBV19 | TGTGCCAGTAGTATCGGACAGCCGAATCAGCCCCAGCATTTT | CASSIGQPNQPQHF
TRBJ1-2 | . | . | TRBV6-1 | TGTGCCAGCAGTGAAGGAGGGGGCTATGGCTACACCTTC | CASSEGGGYGYTF
TRBJ1-2 | . | . | TRBV15 | TGTGCCACCAGCAGAGACAGGTTCTATGGCTACACCTTC | CATSRDRFYGYTF
TRBJ2-1 | . | . | TRBV4-2 | TGTGCCAGCAGCCAAGATGGGGGGTCCTACAATGAGCAGTTCTTC | CASSQDGGSYNEQFF
TRBJ2-7 | . | . | TRBV21-1 | TGTGCCAGAGTTTCGGGACTTTCAGCCTACGAGCAGTACTTC | CARVSGLSAYEQYF
TRBJ2-5 | TRBD2 | . | TRBV9 | TGTGCCAGCAGCCTTGGAATAGCGGGAGGGCCGAGAGAGACCCAGTACTTC | CASSLGIAGGPRETQYF
TRBJ2-5 | TRBD2 | . | TRBV29-1 | TGCAGCGTTAAGCGGGGACGGGAGACCCAGTACTTC | CSVKRGRETQYF
TRBJ2-1 | . | . | TRBV7-9 | TGTGCCAGCAGCCCCTTTTATAGCATCGACTCCTACAATGAGCAGTTCTTC | CASSPFYSIDSYNEQFF
TRBJ2-6 | TRBD2 | . | TRBV19 | TGTGCCAGTAGTAACGCTCGGACTAGCGGGCGCTCTGGGGCCAACGTCCTGACTTTC | CASSNARTSGRSGANVLTF
TRBJ1-5 | TRBD1 | . | TRBV19 | TGTGCCAGTAGTGCGACCTGGGGGACAGGGCTAGTGTATCAGCCCCAGCATTTT | CASSATWGTGLVYQPQHF
TRBJ2-3 | TRBD1 | . | TRBV19 | TGTGCCAGTAGTATGATTACAGGGGGCGCGGGCACAGATACGCAGTATTTT | CASSMITGGAGTDTQYF
TRBJ1-1 | . | . | TRBV19 | TGTGCCAGTAGTATCCAAGCGGGCACTGAAGCTTTCTTT | CASSIQAGTEAFF
TRBJ1-1 | . | . | TRBV30 | TGTGCCTGGAGTGTAAAGGGTTATAAGGACAGAAAGAACACTGAAGCTTTCTTT | CAWSVKGYKDRKNTEAFF
TRBJ2-7 | . | . | TRBV20-1 | TGCAGTGCTAGTCGCTACGAGCAGTACTTC | CSASRYEQYF
TRBJ1-5 | . | . | TRBV27 | TGTGCCAGCAGTTTATCGCAGGGTTCCAATCAGCCCCAGCATTTT | CASSLSQGSNQPQHF
TRBJ2-1 | TRBD1 | . | TRBV7-6 | TGTGCCAGCAGCGCATCAGGGGGCAGGAATGAGCAGTTCTTC | CASSASGGRNEQFF
TRBJ1-6 | . | . | TRBV7-9 | TGTGCCAGCAGCCTGACGGTGACAAGGTCCTATAATTCACCCCTCCACTTT | CASSLTVTRSYNSPLHF
TRBJ1-2 | TRBD1 | once | TRBV28 | TGTGCCAGCAGTCCCTTGGGACAGGCCCATCGTAACTATGGCTACACCTTC | CASSPLGQAHRNYGYTF
TRBJ2-7 | . | . | TRBV7-6 | TGTGCCAGCAGCGGCGGGACAGTTCCCTACGAGCAGTACTTC | CASSGGTVPYEQYF
TRBJ2-7 | . | . | TRBV7-2 | TGTGCCAGCAGCTTACAGGTTTCCTACGAGCAGTACTTC | CASSLQVSYEQYF
TRBJ1-6 | . | . | TRBV7-9 | TGTGCCAGCAGTTCACCCCGGGAGGGTCTCAAGTCACCCCTCCACTTT | CASSSPREGLKSPLHF